The 26 T cell receptor beta chains listed next were all sequenced from one sample in a study of T-cell reconstitution after alpha-beta-depleted transplantation in children. The library targeted TCRbeta and was prepared with unique molecular identifiers. TCRdb passed the PCR reads through MiXCR, listing each CDR3 protein once. This sample carries approximately 650,000 distinct CDR3 sequences, 10% to 15% of them seen once, and the ten largest clones take 0.79%. Sequenced here: PBMCs, sampled before TCRalphabeta/CD19-depleted stem cell transplant. These receptors were obtained from a girl aged 2-10 years with congenital amegakaryocytic thrombocytopenia, due to receive a stem cell transplant.

As to this clonotype: A read error may be the cause here, since a much bigger clone is one base away. V usage is TRBV3-1 and J usage is TRBJ1-1, with D possibly TRBD1 on 6 matching bases. V lost 6 bases and J lost 0, with 23 bases in between. Germline CDR1 reads LGHDT; CDR2 reads YNNKEL (reference sequence). The CDR3 has 18 residues. The CDR3 is CASSVHRGDGDMNTEAFF. CDR3 sequence (DNA): TGTGCCAGCAGTGTTCATAGGGGGGACGGCGATATGAACACTGAAGCTTTCTTT.

This clonotype was found many times. This rearrangement joins TRBV29-1 to TRBJ2-5; a possible D gene is TRBD1 (5 bases). V lost 4 bases, J lost 5 bases, and 11 bases lay in between. The CDR3 length is 12 residues. CDR1 and CDR2 from the germline V gene are SQVTM and ANQGSEA. The CDR3 nucleotides read TGCAGCGTTGGCAGGGTAGGGGAGACCCAGTACTTC. It translates to CSVGRVGETQYF.

This clonotype has ten or more counts. V and J are TRBV29-1 and TRBJ2-1, with no clear D. Germline CDR1 is SQVTM and CDR2 is ANQGSEA. V lost 7 bases to trimming and J lost 0 bases, with 13 bases between them. This CDR3 comprises 14 residues. CDR3 protein: CSAEPRVSYNEQFF. For the CDR3, the DNA is TGCAGCGCCGAACCAAGGGTCTCCTACAATGAGCAGTTCTTC.

This clonotype was counted only a few times. V and J are TRBV5-1 and TRBJ2-6; D is possibly TRBD1 or TRBD2 (6 bases each). Germline values: CDR1 SGHRS, CDR2 YFSETQ. Trimming removed 0 bases at V and 12 bases at J, with 16 bases between. The CDR3 has 15 residues. The CDR3 region has the DNA TGCGCCAGCAGCTTGGAATGGGGGGCCCTAGCCGTCCTGACTTTC. It specifies CASSLEWGALAVLTF.

With respect to this clonotype: A much larger clone differs by one base, so this may be a read error. The chain uses TRBV12-3 or TRBV12-4 and TRBJ1-2; D is uncertain. Deletions cut 6 bases from V and 5 bases from J, with 19 bases between. The CDR3 runs 15 residues. As DNA, the CDR3 is TGTGCCAGCAGATTCGGTCTCTTAGGGCGTTATGGCTACACCTTC. Its translation: CASRFGLLGRYGYTF.

In its sample, this clonotype was seen a few times. The chain uses TRBV12-3 or TRBV12-4 and TRBJ1-5; D unresolved. The CDR3 length is 13 residues. Between the trimmed V and J ends, which lost 3 bases and 7 bases, there was a span of 10 bases. Here the CDR3 DNA reads TGTGCCAGCAGTTTTATCTCTAGGCAGCCCCAGCATTTT. It translates to CASSFISRQPQHF.

This clonotype came up many times. The genes are TRBV5-1 and TRBJ1-2; perhaps TRBD1 as D (5 bases). Germline lookup yields CDR1 SGHRS and CDR2 YFSETQ. V was trimmed by 3 bases and J by 8 bases, leaving 17 bases between them. CDR3 length: 14 residues. The CDR3 nucleotides are TGCGCCAGCAGCTCCCATGGGGCAGAGAACGGCTACACCTTC. Translation gives CASSSHGAENGYTF. Full variable domain (remainder filled in from reference TRBV5-1 and TRBJ1-2): KAGVTQTPRYLIKTRGQQVTLSCSPISGHRSVSWYQQTPGQGLQFLFEYFSETQRNKGNFPGRFSGRQFSNSRSEMNVSTLELGDSALYLCASSSHGAENGYTFGSGTRLTVV.

This clonotype showed up many times. The CDR3 DNA is TGTGCCAGCAGCTTAGCAGTCGCCATCGAAGCTTTCTTT. Translated: CASSLAVAIEAFF. The rearrangement joins TRBV7-2 to TRBJ1-1; D is ambiguous. V gave up 0 bases and J gave up 8 bases, with 10 bases separating them. This CDR3 has 13 amino acids. Germline CDR1 and CDR2: SGHTA and FQGNSA.

This clonotype was counted ten times or more. V gene TRBV12-3 or TRBV12-4 combines with J gene TRBJ1-5, with unresolved D. CDR3 size: 16 residues. V lost 3 bases and J lost 0, with 12 bases in between. CDR3 DNA sequence: TGTGCCAGCAGTTTTTTGGCGGGGAGTAGCAATCAGCCCCAGCATTTT. Protein: CASSFLAGSSNQPQHF.

The rearrangement uses TRBV5-1 and TRBJ2-2; D remains ambiguous. Deletions cut 0 bases from V and 6 bases from J, with 6 bases between. CDR1 is SGHRS and CDR2 is YFSETQ in the germline V gene. This CDR3 has 13 residues. CDR3 loop: CASSLERPGELFF. The CDR3 nucleotides read TGCGCCAGCAGCTTGGAACGTCCCGGGGAGCTGTTTTTT.

V and J are TRBV27 and TRBJ2-2, with D tentatively TRBD2 (5 bases). The germline V gene has CDR1 MNHEY and CDR2 SMNVEV (reference sequence). This CDR3 comprises 13 residues. V shed 5 bases and J shed 7 bases, with 11 bases lying between them. The CDR3 sequence is CASSPYGGGELFF. CDR3 nucleotide sequence: TGTGCCAGCAGTCCCTACGGAGGCGGGGAGCTGTTTTTT.

This chain connects TRBV28 to TRBJ1-4; D is undetermined. The CDR3 is made up of 16 amino acids. Germline values: CDR1 MDHEN, CDR2 SYDVKM. V shed 6 bases and J shed 0 bases, with 14 bases lying between them. The CDR3 loop is CASSPPVGPTNEKLFF. The DNA for the CDR3 is TGTGCCAGCAGCCCACCCGTCGGGCCAACTAATGAAAAACTGTTTTTT.

Note on this clonotype: In this CDR3 the conserved last residue, phenylalanine or tryptophan, is missing, so a read error is likely. The gene calls are TRBV5-6 and TRBJ2-1, with D tentatively TRBD1 (6 bases). Trimming took 1 base from V and 8 from J, leaving 10 bases between them. Looked up from germline, CDR1 is SGHDT and CDR2 is YYEEEE. This CDR3 spans 13 amino acids. The chain's CDR3 is CASSLTGIDEQFI. The CDR3 DNA sequence: TGTGCCAGCAGCTTGACAGGGATAGATGAGCAGTTCATC.

This clonotype was seen repeatedly, ten times or more. The rearrangement uses TRBV15 and TRBJ1-6, with D unclear. V lost 0 bases and J lost 6, with 6 bases in between. The CDR3 is made up of 14 amino acids. Germline-derived CDR1 and CDR2 are LNHNV and YYDKDF (reference sequence). As DNA, the CDR3 is TGTGCCACCAGCAGAGAAGTCGTTAATTCACCCCTCCACTTT. Translating gives CATSREVVNSPLHF. Looking up the rest from reference TRBV15 and TRBJ1-6 gives the full variable domain: DAMVIQNPRYQVTQFGKPVTLSCSQTLNHNVMYWYQQKSSQAPKLLFHYYDKDFNNEADTPDNFQSRRPNTSFCFLDIRSPGLGDTAMYLCATSREVVNSPLHFGNGTRLTVT.

The rearrangement joins TRBV7-2 to TRBJ2-2; 12 bases map to TRBD2. Germline V gene data show CDR1 as SGHTA and CDR2 as FQGNSA. J lost 6 bases, V lost 4 bases, and 6 bases had no gene match. CDR3 length: 16 amino acids. CDR3 in amino acids: CASSSWTSGMAGELFF. In DNA form, the CDR3 reads TGTGCCAGCAGCTCGTGGACTAGCGGGATGGCCGGGGAGCTGTTTTTT.

This clonotype was found many times. The chain uses TRBV5-1 and TRBJ1-1, with D possibly TRBD1 on 6 matching bases. Germline V gene sequence: CDR1 SGHRS, CDR2 YFSETQ. The V and J ends lost 3 bases and 3 bases respectively, with 9 bases between them. The CDR3 covers 13 residues. CDR3 amino acids: CASSSQGDTEAFF. The CDR3 nucleotides read TGCGCCAGCAGCTCACAGGGCGACACTGAAGCTTTCTTT.

This clonotype has at least ten counts. The chain carries TRBV7-2 and TRBJ2-3; D is uncertain. The germline V and J ends were trimmed by 5 bases and 2 bases, with 5 bases remaining between them. CDR3 length: 12 amino acids. In germline, CDR1 is SGHTA, CDR2 FQGNSA. The DNA for the CDR3 is TGTGCCAGCAGCGTAGACACAGATACGCAGTATTTT. It is translated as CASSVDTDTQYF. Looking up the rest from reference TRBV7-2 and TRBJ2-3 gives the full variable domain: GAGVSQSPSNKVTEKGKDVELRCDPISGHTALYWYRQSLGQGLEFLIYFQGNSAPDKSGLPSDRFSAERTGGSVSTLTIQRTQQEDSAVYLCASSVDTDTQYFGPGTRLTVL.

This clonotype was seen only a few times. The chain has TRBV12-3 or TRBV12-4 and TRBJ2-2; TRBD2 agrees at 7 bases. J lost 4 bases, V lost 5 bases, and 22 bases had no gene match. The CDR3 length is 20 residues. CDR3 nucleotides: TGTGCCAGCAGTCCGATCCCGCCCCTGGGAGGGATCAAACGCACCGGGGAGCTGTTTTTT. This gives the protein CASSPIPPLGGIKRTGELFF.

The table lists this clonotype with many counts. The chain is built from TRBV20-1 and TRBJ1-5; D perhaps matches TRBD1 (5 bases). V lost 1 base and J 4 bases, leaving 8 bases between the germline ends. The CDR3 is made up of 13 amino acids. Germline V gives CDR1 DFQATT, CDR2 SNEGSKA (reference sequence). Here the CDR3 DNA reads TGCAGTGCTAGAGGAGACAGTAATCAGCCCCAGCATTTT. Amino acid sequence: CSARGDSNQPQHF.

This clonotype has just a few counts. For the CDR3, the DNA is TGTGCCAGCAGCTCCCCTAGCTCCTACAATGAGCAGTTCTTC. Translating it yields CASSSPSSYNEQFF. The chain recombines TRBV7-8 with TRBJ2-1, with no clear D. This CDR3 spans 14 amino acids. V lost 4 bases and J lost 0, with 7 bases in between. CDR1 SGHVS and CDR2 FQNEAQ come from the germline V gene. The full variable domain, completed using reference TRBV7-8 and TRBJ2-1, is GAGVSQSPRYKVAKRGQDVALRCDPISGHVSLFWYQQALGQGPEFLTYFQNEAQLDKSGLPSDRFFAERPEGSVSTLKIQRTQQEDSAVYLCASSSPSSYNEQFFGPGTRLTVL.

This clonotype was picked up many times. This chain joins TRBV5-1 and TRBJ2-3; weak D call: TRBD2 (5 bases). This CDR3 has 14 residues. V was cut by 4 bases and J by 3 bases, with 12 bases left in between. Germline CDR1 is SGHRS and CDR2 is YFSETQ. The CDR3 protein is CASSLAAKTDTQYF. The CDR3 region has the DNA TGCGCCAGCAGCCTAGCTGCGAAGACAGATACGCAGTATTTT. Based on the CDR3 plus reference TRBV5-1 and TRBJ2-3, the full variable domain is KAGVTQTPRYLIKTRGQQVTLSCSPISGHRSVSWYQQTPGQGLQFLFEYFSETQRNKGNFPGRFSGRQFSNSRSEMNVSTLELGDSALYLCASSLAAKTDTQYFGPGTRLTVL.

The chain has TRBV7-9 and TRBJ2-7; D ambiguous. V dropped 4 bases and J dropped 0 bases, with 13 bases sitting between them. In germline, CDR1 is SEHNR, CDR2 FQNEAQ (reference sequence). The CDR3 runs 15 residues. Here the CDR3 reads CASSSQEGFSYEQYF. CDR3 nucleotides: TGTGCCAGCAGCTCCCAGGAAGGCTTCTCCTACGAGCAGTACTTC.

V is TRBV7-8 and J is TRBJ2-3; D gene uncertain. Germline CDR1 SGHVS, CDR2 FQNEAQ. The V end was cut by 1 base, the J end by 0 bases, with 14 bases between. This CDR3 has 17 amino acids. The CDR3 protein is CASSLGMGFRSTDTQYF. The CDR3 nucleotides read TGTGCCAGCAGCTTAGGGATGGGATTCCGGAGCACAGATACGCAGTATTTT. The variable domain in full, with the rest retrieved from reference TRBV7-8 and TRBJ2-3, is GAGVSQSPRYKVAKRGQDVALRCDPISGHVSLFWYQQALGQGPEFLTYFQNEAQLDKSGLPSDRFFAERPEGSVSTLKIQRTQQEDSAVYLCASSLGMGFRSTDTQYFGPGTRLTVL.

The V and J genes are TRBV20-1 and TRBJ2-3, with unresolved D. Trimming removed 6 bases at V and 6 bases at J, with 16 bases between. Germline CDR1 DFQATT, CDR2 SNEGSKA (reference sequence). The CDR3 has 13 residues. The CDR3 DNA is TGCAGTGCAAAACCCCCCCGAAGGGATACGCAGTATTTT. Translated, it gives CSAKPPRRDTQYF.

A few counts support this clonotype. This rearrangement joins TRBV20-1 to TRBJ2-1, with D tentatively TRBD1 or TRBD2 (5 bases each). This CDR3 region has 16 residues. Germline CDR1 and CDR2: DFQATT and SNEGSKA (reference sequence). V was cut by 3 bases and J by 0 bases, with 15 bases left in between. CDR3 in amino acids: CSASGAKPSSYNEQFF. The CDR3 coding sequence is TGCAGTGCTAGCGGGGCAAAGCCCAGCTCCTACAATGAGCAGTTCTTC.

This clonotype came up many times. The chain joins TRBV3-1 to TRBJ2-7; D not certain. Germline V gene sequence: CDR1 LGHDT, CDR2 YNNKEL (reference sequence). Trimming removed 0 bases from V and 4 bases from J, with 7 bases in between. This CDR3 is built from 13 residues. CDR3 sequence (DNA): TGTGCCAGCAGCCAAGAGGGGTCTTACGAGCAGTACTTC. It yields the protein CASSQEGSYEQYF.